A selection of T cell receptor beta chains follows, all from one sample in a study of vaccination effects on CD4 cells after COVID-19. The table came from immunoSEQ multiplex PCR; TCRdb's copy has only in-frame clones and leaves some out. The table includes tens of thousands of clones, approximately 72% detected once. These receptors have no identified antigens. This specimen consisted of CD4+ T cells from PBMCs cultured with a peptide pool, obtained before COVID-19 vaccination. Receptors originate from a human donor who had a prior SARS-CoV-2 infection. Each CDR3 is given with its conserved first and last residue. A D gene is named only where the DNA matches it firmly. Not all rows give a size; the values are once, few, many and, for expanded clones, a class.

clone_size d_call j_call v_call cdr3_aa cdr3_nt
. . TRBJ2-7 TRBV14 CASSQANYEQYF TGTGCCAGCAGCCAAGCCAACTACGAGCAGTACTTC
. . TRBJ2-7 TRBV30 CAWSSAYEQYF TGTGCCTGGAGTTCGGCTTACGAGCAGTACTTC
. . TRBJ2-7 TRBV25-1 CASSGIWQDYEQYF TGTGCCAGCAGTGGGATCTGGCAGGACTACGAGCAGTACTTC
. . TRBJ2-3 TRBV5-1 CASSLARVPDTQYF TGCGCCAGCAGCTTGGCCCGGGTCCCCGATACGCAGTATTTT
. . TRBJ1-2 TRBV5-1 CASSFDVGGYGYTF TGCGCCAGCAGTTTCGACGTAGGGGGATATGGCTACACCTTC
. . TRBJ2-3 TRBV14 CASSQLRVGDTQYF TGTGCCAGCAGCCAATTAAGAGTCGGCGATACGCAGTATTTT
. TRBD2 TRBJ2-4 TRBV11-2 CASSLFGLAGAIQYF TGTGCCAGCAGCTTATTCGGACTAGCGGGAGCCATTCAGTACTTC
. TRBD1 TRBJ2-5 TRBV7-9 CASSQGGAWETQYF TGTGCCAGCAGCCAAGGGGGCGCGTGGGAGACCCAGTACTTC
. TRBD2 TRBJ2-2 TRBV6-5 CASRRGGGELFF TGTGCCAGCAGACGGGGGGGCGGGGAGCTGTTTTTT
few . TRBJ2-7 TRBV19 CASSGRDTTYEQYF TGTGCCAGTAGTGGACGGGACACAACCTACGAGCAGTACTTC
. TRBD1 TRBJ2-7 TRBV7-9 CASSRAGGQGAYEQYF TGTGCCAGCAGCCGCGCAGGGGGACAGGGGGCCTACGAGCAGTACTTC
. . TRBJ2-3 TRBV18 CASSPDYSDTQYF TGTGCCAGCTCACCGGACTACTCAGATACGCAGTATTTT
. . TRBJ1-5 TRBV5-5 CASSAERWQPQHF TGTGCCAGCAGCGCAGAGAGGTGGCAGCCCCAGCATTTT
once . TRBJ2-3 TRBV6-5 CATRTATRNTQYF TGTGCCACGCGGACCGCTACCAGGAATACGCAGTATTTT
. TRBD1 TRBJ2-7 TRBV11-3 CASSGRTGPYEQYF TGTGCCAGCAGCGGACGGACAGGGCCCTACGAGCAGTACTTC
. TRBD2 TRBJ2-5 TRBV5-4 CASSLNSGKEYF TGTGCCAGCAGCTTGAATAGCGGGAAAGAGTACTTC
. . TRBJ1-2 TRBV30 CAWSVQLNYGYTF TGTGCCTGGAGTGTACAGCTCAACTATGGCTACACCTTC
. . TRBJ1-3 TRBV18 CASSPTVRSSGNTIYF TGTGCCAGCTCCCCTACTGTCCGGTCCTCTGGAAACACCATATATTTT
. . TRBJ1-1 TRBV14 CASSRSNTEAFF TGTGCCAGCAGCCGGTCGAACACTGAAGCTTTCTTT
. . TRBJ1-3 TRBV4-1 CASSQDRPLGNTIYF TGCGCCAGCAGCCAAGACAGGCCCCTGGGAAACACCATATATTTT
. TRBD2 TRBJ2-2 TRBV3-1/TRBV3-2 CASSQKREGLTGELFF TGTGCCAGCAGCCAAAAGCGGGAGGGCCTCACCGGGGAGCTGTTTTTT
. . TRBJ2-6 TRBV5-1 CASSFFAGANVLTF TGCGCCAGCAGCTTTTTCGCTGGGGCCAACGTCCTGACTTTC
few . TRBJ1-6 TRBV21-1 CARNLSGTRYNSPLHF TGTGCCAGAAACCTCTCCGGGACAAGATATAATTCACCCCTCCACTTT
once . TRBJ2-2 TRBV18 CASSPPGLLGTGELFF TGTGCCAGCTCACCACCCGGTTTATTAGGTACCGGGGAGCTGTTTTTT
. TRBD1 TRBJ1-2 TRBV7-9 CASSLWDSPNYGYTF TGTGCCAGCAGCTTATGGGACAGCCCTAACTATGGCTACACCTTC
few TRBD1 TRBJ1-2 TRBV2 CASRRDSNYGYTF TGTGCCAGCAGAAGGGACAGCAACTATGGCTACACCTTC
few TRBD1 TRBJ1-2 TRBV7-2 CASSLAPGTAYGYTF TGTGCCAGCAGCTTAGCGCCCGGGACAGCCTATGGCTACACCTTC
. TRBD1 TRBJ2-1 TRBV2 CASTKTGGNEQFF TGTGCCAGCACGAAGACAGGGGGCAATGAGCAGTTCTTC
. . TRBJ2-2 TRBV20-1 CSASRQGPNTGELFF TGCAGTGCTAGTCGACAAGGCCCGAACACCGGGGAGCTGTTTTTT
. . TRBJ2-5 TRBV5-1 CASSLTRDTGWETQYF TGCGCCAGCAGCTTGACCCGGGACACCGGGTGGGAGACCCAGTACTTC
once . TRBJ2-3 TRBV9 CASSVIASVDTQYF TGTGCCAGCAGCGTAATAGCTAGCGTCGATACGCAGTATTTT
. . TRBJ1-2 TRBV3-1/TRBV3-2 CASSQWEGVYGYTF TGTGCCAGCAGCCAATGGGAAGGGGTCTATGGCTACACCTTC
. . TRBJ2-7 TRBV5-4 CASSLDSGSEQYF TGTGCCAGCAGCTTGGATTCGGGGTCCGAGCAGTACTTC
. TRBD2 TRBJ2-7 TRBV7-3 CATAPQAGGLYEQYF TGTGCCACCGCACCCCAAGCGGGGGGGCTGTACGAGCAGTACTTC
. . TRBJ1-4 TRBV7-8 CASTPGRVQTNEKLFF TGTGCCAGCACCCCAGGGAGGGTACAAACTAATGAAAAACTGTTTTTT
. TRBD1 TRBJ2-7 TRBV11-1 CASSHGQGVREQYF TGTGCCAGCAGCCACGGACAGGGGGTGAGGGAGCAGTACTTC
few . TRBJ2-1 TRBV9 CASSGLRDSYNEQFF TGTGCCAGCAGTGGTCTGAGGGACTCCTACAATGAGCAGTTCTTC
. TRBD2 TRBJ2-3 TRBV5-4 CTSGTDTQYF TGTACTAGCGGCACAGATACGCAGTATTTT
. . TRBJ1-2 TRBV5-1 CASSLWMGANGYTF TGCGCCAGCAGCTTGTGGATGGGGGCGAATGGCTACACCTTC
. . TRBJ1-2 TRBV30 CAWSKVPANYGYTF TGTGCCTGGAGTAAGGTTCCAGCTAACTATGGCTACACCTTC
. . TRBJ2-5 TRBV25-1 CASGGQGRFLGETQYF TGTGCCAGCGGAGGCCAAGGCAGGTTCTTGGGAGAGACCCAGTACTTC
. . TRBJ2-2 TRBV5-1 CASSVLAGDTGELFF TGCGCCAGCAGTGTCCTCGCGGGTGACACCGGGGAGCTGTTTTTT
once TRBD2 TRBJ2-7 TRBV11-3 CASSLDLASGLYEQYF TGTGCCAGCAGCTTAGATTTGGCTAGCGGACTCTACGAGCAGTACTTC
. . TRBJ2-5 TRBV12-3/TRBV12-4 CASSPSPQGTQYF TGTGCCAGCAGCCCCAGTCCGCAGGGAACCCAGTACTTC
. TRBD2 TRBJ2-5 TRBV25-1 CASSDPELAGGETQYF TGTGCCAGCAGTGATCCGGAACTAGCGGGGGGAGAGACCCAGTACTTC
. . TRBJ2-5 TRBV2 CASNGWREETQYF TGTGCCAGCAATGGATGGCGGGAAGAGACCCAGTACTTC
. . TRBJ2-1 TRBV5-4 CASSPRTRDNEQFF TGTGCCAGCAGCCCCCGGACCAGGGACAATGAGCAGTTCTTC
. TRBD2 TRBJ2-2 TRBV7-2 CASSSGLASGELFF TGTGCCAGCAGCTCCGGACTAGCCTCCGGGGAGCTGTTTTTT
. . TRBJ2-3 TRBV30 CAWSWGDTQYF TGTGCCTGGAGTTGGGGAGATACGCAGTATTTT
. TRBD1 TRBJ1-2 TRBV11-2 CASRNPGQGPGGYTF TGTGCCAGCAGAAATCCGGGACAGGGGCCGGGTGGCTACACCTTC
. . TRBJ2-3 TRBV20-1 CSASRPLSTDTQYF TGCAGTGCTAGTCGACCCCTTAGCACAGATACGCAGTATTTT
. TRBD2 TRBJ2-5 TRBV7-9 CASSLVGRGGMETQYF TGTGCCAGCAGCTTAGTCGGGCGGGGGGGCATGGAGACCCAGTACTTC